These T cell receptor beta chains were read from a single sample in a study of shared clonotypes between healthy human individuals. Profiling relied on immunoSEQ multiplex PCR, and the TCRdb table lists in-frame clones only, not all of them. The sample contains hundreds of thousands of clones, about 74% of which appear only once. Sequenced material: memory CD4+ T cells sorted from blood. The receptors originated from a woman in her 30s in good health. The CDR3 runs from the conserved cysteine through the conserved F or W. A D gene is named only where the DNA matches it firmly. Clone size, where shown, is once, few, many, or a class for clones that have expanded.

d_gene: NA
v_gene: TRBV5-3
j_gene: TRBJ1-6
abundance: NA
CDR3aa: CARREGRGQSNSPLHF
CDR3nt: TGTGCCAGAAGGGAGGGGAGGGGACAAAGTAATTCACCCCTCCACTTT

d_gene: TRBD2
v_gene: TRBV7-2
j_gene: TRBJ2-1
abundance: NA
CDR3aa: CASSLGEGTYEQFF
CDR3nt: TGTGCCAGCAGCTTAGGGGAGGGTACCTATGAGCAGTTCTTC

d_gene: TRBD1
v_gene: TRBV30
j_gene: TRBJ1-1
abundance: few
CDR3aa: CAWSRDSKNTEAFF
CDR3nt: TGTGCCTGGAGTCGGGACAGTAAGAACACTGAAGCTTTCTTT

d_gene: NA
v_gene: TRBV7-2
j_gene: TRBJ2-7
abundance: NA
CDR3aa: CASSLDPVFREQYF
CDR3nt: TGTGCCAGCAGCTTAGACCCAGTATTTCGCGAGCAGTACTTC

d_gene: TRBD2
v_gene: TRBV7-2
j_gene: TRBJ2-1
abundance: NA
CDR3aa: CASSSIGLAEGFF
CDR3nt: TGTGCCAGCAGCTCGATAGGGCTAGCGGAAGGGTTCTTC

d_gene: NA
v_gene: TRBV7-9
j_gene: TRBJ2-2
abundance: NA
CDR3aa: CASSLVRAGELFF
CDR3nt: TGTGCCAGCAGCCTAGTTCGGGCCGGGGAGCTGTTTTTT

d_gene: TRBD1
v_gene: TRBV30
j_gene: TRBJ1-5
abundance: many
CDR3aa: CAWSGTEDQPQHF
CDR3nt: TGTGCCTGGAGCGGGACAGAAGATCAGCCCCAGCATTTT

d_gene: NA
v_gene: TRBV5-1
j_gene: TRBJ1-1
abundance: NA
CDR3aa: CASTSTAGMNTEAFF
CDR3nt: TGCGCCAGCACCTCCACTGCAGGGATGAACACTGAAGCTTTCTTT

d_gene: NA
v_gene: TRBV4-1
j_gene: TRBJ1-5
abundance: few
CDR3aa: CASSGWGSHSNQPQHF
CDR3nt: TGCGCCAGCAGCGGTTGGGGGTCCCATAGCAATCAGCCCCAGCATTTT

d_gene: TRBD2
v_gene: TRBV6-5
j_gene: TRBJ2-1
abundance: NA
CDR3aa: CATCLGAGGLDEQFF
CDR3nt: TGTGCCACTTGCCTCGGAGCGGGAGGTTTGGATGAGCAGTTCTTC

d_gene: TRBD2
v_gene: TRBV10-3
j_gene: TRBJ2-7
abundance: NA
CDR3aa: CAISDSKLADYEQYF
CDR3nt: TGTGCCATCAGTGACTCGAAACTAGCGGATTACGAGCAGTACTTC

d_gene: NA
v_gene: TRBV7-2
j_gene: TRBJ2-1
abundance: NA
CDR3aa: CASSFIDEQFF
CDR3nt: TGTGCCAGCAGCTTTATAGATGAGCAGTTCTTC

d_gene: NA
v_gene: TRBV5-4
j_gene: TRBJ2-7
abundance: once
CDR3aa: CASSLAPGRAGGEQYF
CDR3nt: TGTGCCAGCAGCTTGGCCCCCGGCAGGGCCGGTGGCGAGCAGTACTTC

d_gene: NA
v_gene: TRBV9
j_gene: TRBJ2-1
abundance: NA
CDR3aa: CASSVDRVRNNEQFF
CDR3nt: TGTGCCAGCAGCGTAGATAGGGTACGGAATAATGAGCAGTTCTTC

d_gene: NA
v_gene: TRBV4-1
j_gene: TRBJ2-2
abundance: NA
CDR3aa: CASSRFPSREPGELFF
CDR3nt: TGCGCCAGCAGCCGCTTCCCCTCGAGGGAACCCGGGGAGCTGTTTTTT

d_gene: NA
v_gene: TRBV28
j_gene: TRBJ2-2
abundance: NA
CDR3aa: CASSLLGRWETGELFF
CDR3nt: TGTGCCAGCAGTTTATTAGGACGCTGGGAAACCGGGGAGCTGTTTTTT

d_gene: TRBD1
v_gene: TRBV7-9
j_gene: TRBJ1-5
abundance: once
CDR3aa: CASSRQGSNQPQHF
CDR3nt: TGTGCCAGCAGCCGACAGGGGAGCAATCAGCCCCAGCATTTT

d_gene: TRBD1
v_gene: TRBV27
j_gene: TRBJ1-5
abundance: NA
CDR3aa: CASSLRPPGQGNQPQHF
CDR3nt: TGTGCCAGCAGTCTTCGACCCCCGGGACAGGGTAATCAGCCCCAGCATTTT

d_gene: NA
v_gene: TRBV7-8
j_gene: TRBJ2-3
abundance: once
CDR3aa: CASSLGGDTDTQYF
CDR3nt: TGTGCCAGCAGCTTGGGCGGGGACACAGATACGCAGTATTTT

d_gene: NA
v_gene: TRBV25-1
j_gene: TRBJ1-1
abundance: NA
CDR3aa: CASSEGQRAEAFF
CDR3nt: TGTGCCAGCAGTGAGGGGCAGAGGGCTGAAGCTTTCTTT